This T cell receptor beta chain was recorded in a study of blood T cells in healthy people across ages (dated by TCRdb to the mid-2010s). About the full investigation: In model experiments, template switching captured roughly one uniquely barcoded TCR beta cDNA molecule for every two T cells. To avoid experimental bias, donors of different ages were spread randomly across the sequencing lanes. Donors were grouped into four age groups: young (average 16 years), middle-aged (around 39), aged (62) and long-lived (about 90). To track age-related changes in TCR beta repertoire diversity, the study relied on deep sequencing normalized with unique cDNA molecular identifiers. Using the same blood draw, the study looked at two additional independent replicas of 1 million unique cDNA reads for two donors, one aged 18 to 30 and the other aged 80 or older. The research as a whole found: Because donor CMV infection status was unknown, age-related changes in expanded clonotypes were potentially confounded. Compared with the aged group, the long-lived group had more naive CD4+ T cells, fewer expanded clones and increased TCR diversity, a pattern suggesting age selection. Observed TCR beta diversity per million T cells fell roughly linearly with age, and a significant reduction was already apparent by age roughly 40. Because profiling used bulk unsorted PBMCs, naive and antigen-experienced compartments could not be compared conclusively. A strong correlation was found between observed TCR beta diversity and the percentage of naive T cells measured by flow cytometry. Estimates of total diversity based on one million sequenced T cells were regarded as lower bounds and as underestimates.

Systemically healthy Caucasian individuals from Russia, around 38 in total and aged roughly 6 to 100 years, were included as donors. About 9.8 milliliters of peripheral blood were drawn from each donor into EDTA-treated Vacutainer tubes. PBMCs were isolated by Ficoll-Paque density-gradient centrifugation, with at least 6.5 million obtained per sample. Trizol reagent was used to extract total RNA from the PBMCs, yielding at least 6 micrograms per sample. Naive CD45RAhigh/CD27high T cell percentages were measured by flow cytometry on a PBMC aliquot from every donor. Library construction relied on 5' RACE. The sample was run on an Illumina HiSeq 2500. The second PCR ran for roughly 7 to 12 cycles and used a J-beta primer mix along with a sample-barcoded 5' primer. A unique molecular identifier was introduced onto each TCR beta cDNA molecule by a template-switch 5' adaptor carrying 12 random nucleotides. Each sample yielded at least 2.5 million CDR3-containing paired-end reads. The Mint cDNA synthesis kit, primed by a TRBC-specific oligonucleotide, was used to synthesize first-strand cDNA from all RNA. Following uracil-DNA glycosylase treatment, a first 18-cycle PCR with universal primers M1SS and BC2_uni_R was performed on all cDNA. As for how the authors treated the data: For normalization, 1 million high-quality reads were randomly selected from each sample, with every read carrying a distinct molecular identifier. Reads sharing molecular identifiers were discarded rather than binned into consensus sequences. CDR3 identification, clonotype clustering and error correction used MiTCR with a Q25 quality threshold and the strictest error-elimination algorithm. A nonparametric unseen species model using Euler transformation provided a lower-bound estimate of total TCR beta diversity. TCRdb applied fastp at Q25 and MiXCR to the public reads, then kept only in-frame beta chains. Merged by CDR3 protein, the rows form single entries marked with the most common genes and DNA. These V and J calls originate from TCRdb's pipeline instead of the authors' own analysis. The sample table contains about 780,000 distinct CDR3 sequences; only one count was recorded for 35% to 60% of them. The top ten constitute approximately 18% of the sample.

In the germline V gene, CDR1 corresponds to SGHAT and CDR2 to FQNNGV. Its CDR3 holds 14 amino acids, cysteine through phenylalanine. Only the CDR3 part of the read is kept: 42 bases, read in frame from the first base. Trimming accounts for 5 bases at V and 5 bases at J, while the number of junction bases matched to no gene is 4. This clonotype was counted only a few times. The clone's antigen remains unknown. Per-base quality was not reported, and no clone a single base away is much larger than it. The sequence links TRBV11-2 to TRBJ2-3, and TRBD2 matches 10 of the central bases. The material sequenced was blood. This clonotype was obtained from a man aged 80 or over in good health. CDR3 loop: CASSARTSGDTQYF. At the DNA level, the sequence is TGTGCCAGCAGCGCCAGGACTAGCGGAGATACGCAGTATTTT.